This TCR beta chain was identified during a study of blood T cell repertoires in COVID-19. Looking at the study overall: Collection of acute and convalescent COVID-19 samples took place in the United States, Italy and Spain. Sources were T cells, B-cell-depleted T cells, or PBMCs; the material itself was cDNA or gDNA.

Germline values: CDR1 ENHRY, CDR2 SYGVKD. V dropped 10 bases and J dropped 9 bases, with 22 bases sitting between them. The CDR3 has 14 residues. Original processing methods: Quantification of nucleated cells was approximated via reference gene primer amplification. Profiling relied on immunoSEQ multiplex PCR, and the TCRdb table lists in-frame clones only, not all of them. V and J calls plus clone size are reproduced from that table; the DNA served to infer D and trimming. The profile covers approximately 21,000 clones, with approximately 73% appearing a single time and about 20% taken by the ten largest.

What was sequenced was peripheral blood. The clonotype was recovered from a human donor in a cohort sampled during active or convalescent COVID-19. The V and J genes are TRBV10-3 and TRBJ2-1; D is possibly TRBD1 (7 bases). The CDR3 coding sequence is TGTGCCACCCGAGTGGAGGGGGCGAGTATTGAGCAGTTCTTC. It is translated as CATRVEGASIEQFF.